This T cell receptor (beta chain) was recovered during a study of PD-1 blockade in classical Hodgkin lymphoma. Study outcomes and limitations: Newly diagnosed patients reportedly trailed healthy donors in baseline TCR diversity.

This sample's time point: newly diagnosed, previously untreated cHL patient sample. This clone was recorded only once. The target antigen is unknown. The CDR3 totals 17 residues. Germline assignment: CDR1 SGHTA and CDR2 FQGNSA. V lost 4 bases and J 7 bases, leaving 20 bases between the germline ends. Profiling relied on immunoSEQ multiplex PCR, and the TCRdb table lists in-frame clones only, not all of them. The sample includes tens of thousands of clones, 94% of them seen just once. This chain connects TRBV7-2 to TRBJ1-6; no firm D call. This TCR derives from a human donor with classical Hodgkin lymphoma. Specimen: peripheral blood mononuclear cells (PBMCs). The CDR3 bases are TGTGCCAGCAGCTCCCAGTTGACCGGCAATTGGAATTCACCCCTCCACTTT. This codes for CASSSQLTGNWNSPLHF. The whole variable domain, remainder taken from reference TRBV7-2 and TRBJ1-6, is GAGVSQSPSNKVTEKGKDVELRCDPISGHTALYWYRQSLGQGLEFLIYFQGNSAPDKSGLPSDRFSAERTGGSVSTLTIQRTQQEDSAVYLCASSSQLTGNWNSPLHFGNGTRLTVT.